The 10 T cell receptor beta chains presented below share a single source sample, sequenced in a study of shared clonotypes between healthy human individuals (dated by TCRdb to 2018 to 2020). The method was the immunoSEQ multiplex PCR assay. TCRdb's version of the immuneACCESS table is confined to in-frame rearrangements and falls short of the full clone set. An unresolved V gene accounts for under half of the shortfall where checked; the remainder is of unknown origin. This sample holds around 350,000 clones; more than 60% were observed only once. The ten largest account for 8% to 13% of the sample. Material for sequencing was memory CD4+ T cells sorted from blood. The cell subset or site label for this specimen denotes: CD45RA-negative fraction. Receptor source: a man aged 25-40 years in good health.

The gene calls are TRBV19 and TRBJ1-4; possibly TRBD1 for D (6 bases). The CDR3 has 16 residues. Germline CDR1 reads LNHDA; CDR2 reads SQIVND (reference sequence). V gave up 5 bases and J gave up 4 bases, with 17 bases separating them. As DNA, the CDR3 is TGTGCCAGTAGTTTCTTAACAGGGTGGAATAATGAAAAACTGTTTTTT. It codes for CASSFLTGWNNEKLFF.

The chain carries TRBV5-4 and TRBJ2-1; TRBD2 aligns across 13 bases. This CDR3 contains 18 residues. CDR1 SGHNT and CDR2 YYREEE come from the germline V gene (reference sequence). V lost 4 bases and J lost 0; bases outside the gene matches: 7. For the CDR3, the DNA is TGTGCCAGCAGCAAGGGACTAGCGGGATTCGGCTCCTACAATGAGCAGTTCTTC. It yields the protein CASSKGLAGFGSYNEQFF.

This clone occurred a few times. The CDR3 DNA sequence: TGTGCCAGCAGTGAATCTGGCGGCGGGGGCACAGATACGCAGTATTTT. Protein: CASSESGGGGTDTQYF. V gene TRBV6-1 combines with J gene TRBJ2-3, with D maybe TRBD2 (6 bases). V lost 2 bases and J lost 1, with 13 bases in between. The CDR3 is made up of 16 amino acids. CDR1 and CDR2 (germline): MNHNS, SASEGT.

This clone was counted a few times. Other DNA variants within this sample encode the same CDR3. V usage is TRBV28 and J usage is TRBJ2-3, with D perhaps TRBD2 (6 bases). The CDR3 sequence is 14 residues long. The germline V gene has CDR1 MDHEN and CDR2 SYDVKM. V was pared by 2 bases and J by 0 bases, with 6 bases between. The CDR3 loop is CASSLAGSTDTQYF. In DNA form, the CDR3 reads TGTGCCAGCAGTTTAGCGGGGAGCACAGATACGCAGTATTTT.

The V gene is TRBV2, the J gene TRBJ2-1; 11 bases align to TRBD2. The CDR3 contains 14 residues. Per germline, CDR1 SNHLY and CDR2 FYNNEI. Trimming removed 11 bases from V and 9 bases from J; junction bases left unmatched: 12. The CDR3 loop reads CAASRLAGGSEQFF. The DNA of the CDR3 is TGTGCCGCTTCCAGGCTAGCGGGGGGTAGTGAGCAGTTCTTC.

This chain joins TRBV11-2 and TRBJ2-7; D unresolved. This CDR3 region has 13 residues. Trimming shortened V by 1 base and J by 6 bases, and 10 bases separated the two germline ends. Germline V gives CDR1 SGHAT, CDR2 FQNNGV. The CDR3 region has the DNA TGTGCCAGCAGCTTAGTTGGATTAAGCGAGCAGTACTTC. Translating gives CASSLVGLSEQYF.

The gene calls are TRBV28 and TRBJ2-2; the D is unclear. The CDR3 sequence is 12 residues long. V lost 4 bases, J lost 3 bases, and 3 bases lay in between. Germline V gene data show CDR1 as MDHEN and CDR2 as SYDVKM. CDR3 coding DNA: TGTGCCAGCAGTTCGTACACCGGGGAGCTGTTTTTT. It yields the protein CASSSYTGELFF.

V and J are TRBV28 and TRBJ2-3; weak D call: TRBD2 (7 bases). CDR1 and CDR2 from the germline V gene are MDHEN and SYDVKM. The CDR3 extends over 13 amino acids. V shed 4 bases and J shed 5 bases, with 10 bases lying between them. This CDR3 is CASSWGGGDTQYF. The CDR3 DNA is TGTGCCAGCAGTTGGGGAGGGGGAGATACGCAGTATTTT.

The sample holds a few counts of this clone. The chain combines TRBV7-8 with TRBJ2-7; D perhaps matches TRBD2 (6 bases). CDR1 and CDR2 (germline): SGHVS, FQNEAQ. V lost 3 bases to trimming and J lost 3 bases, with 12 bases between them. The CDR3 runs 14 residues. CDR3: CASSFGGSDYEQYF. In DNA form, the CDR3 reads TGTGCCAGCAGCTTTGGGGGGAGTGACTACGAGCAGTACTTC.

This clone was seen only a few times. V usage is TRBV6-5 and J usage is TRBJ1-5; D possibly corresponds to TRBD1 (6 bases). This CDR3 is 14 amino acids long. The V gene lost 6 bases and the J gene lost 7 bases, with 16 bases spanning the gap. The germline gives CDR1 MNHEY, CDR2 SVGAGI. The DNA of the CDR3 is TGTGCCAGCAGCCCTGCGGGGGGCGGACAGCCCCAGCATTTT. Protein sequence: CASSPAGGGQPQHF.